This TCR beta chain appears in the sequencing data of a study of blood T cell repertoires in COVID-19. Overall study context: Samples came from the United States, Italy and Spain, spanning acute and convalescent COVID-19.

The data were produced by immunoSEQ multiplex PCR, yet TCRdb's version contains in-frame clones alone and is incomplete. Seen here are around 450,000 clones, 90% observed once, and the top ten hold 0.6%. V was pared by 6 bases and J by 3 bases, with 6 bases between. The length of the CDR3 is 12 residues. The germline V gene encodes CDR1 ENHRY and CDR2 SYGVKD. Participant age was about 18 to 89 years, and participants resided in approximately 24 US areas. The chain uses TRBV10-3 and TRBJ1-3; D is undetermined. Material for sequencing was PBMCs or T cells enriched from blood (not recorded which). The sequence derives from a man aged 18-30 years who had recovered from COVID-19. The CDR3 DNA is TGTGCCATCAGAGACATTGGAAACACCATATATTTT. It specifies CAIRDIGNTIYF.